Listed below are T cell receptor beta chains from one sample, sequenced in a study of T cells after yellow fever vaccination. Via MiXCR, TCRdb re-called the 5' RACE reads, giving one row per CDR3 protein. The sample includes approximately 580,000 distinct CDR3 sequences, 17% seen only once; the top ten take 15% to 20%. Here the sequenced sample was PBMCs, taken about 5 days after the first yellow fever vaccination. The receptors originated from a man aged 18 to 29 who received the YFV17D yellow fever vaccine. The conserved cysteine and the conserved F or W are not part of the CDR3 here.

>TRBV12-3/TRBV12-4
ASSLAQGATDTQY
>TRBV2
ASSVGRAYEQY
>TRBV4-3
ASSQGVRSLSNGNTIY
>TRBV29-1
SGEGPETQY
>TRBV11-2
ASSLPGGLRVETQY
>TRBV6-1
ASSRPSSGGLLNEQF
>TRBV5-1
ASSLDVDGYT
>TRBV6-2/TRBV6-3
ASSPRQGDNEQF
>TRBV7-8
ASRNVVTQETQY
>TRBV7-2
ASSFDPGSSDEQF
>TRBV7-9
ASSFISQAYEQY
>TRBV7-3
ASSFGPRETQY
>TRBV4-1
ASSQVPPDEQF
>TRBV5-1
ASTPRPWRQETQY
>TRBV5-1
ASSLVSGTTNEQF
>TRBV5-4
ASSLRETVNYGYT
>TRBV7-9
ASSWKSARNTGELF
>TRBV6-5
ASSYSISGLAGGGELF
>TRBV5-6
ASSRPPRTGQNTQY
>TRBV7-9
ATGGRGRTEAF
>TRBV29-1
SGRSVRVHEQF
>TRBV4-3
ASSQVPMDEKLF
>TRBV20-1
SAREAGRGDTQY
>TRBV15
ATSRTDYGYT
>TRBV12-3/TRBV12-4
ASSLRGSWVIKEKNYGYT
>TRBV7-9
ASTPGQGFVRRETQY
>TRBV5-1
ASSLNQQGDKNEQF
>TRBV7-7
ASSPVHEETQY